A selection of T cell receptor beta chains follows, all from one sample in a study of shared clonotypes between healthy human individuals. The method was immunoSEQ multiplex PCR; TCRdb's version includes in-frame clones alone and lacks a portion of them. The sample holds roughly 1,500,000 clones; around 98.5% are singletons and the top ten take approximately 0.38%. Sequencing was carried out using naive CD4+ T cells sorted from blood. These receptors were collected from a man aged 30 to 39 in good health. CDR3s include the opening cysteine and the closing phenylalanine or tryptophan. D genes are given only for firm matches. Clone size is shown for a subset of rows, as once, few, many or a class of expanded clone.

j_call d_call v_call clone_size cdr3_nt cdr3_aa
TRBJ2-6 - TRBV6-5 - TGTGCCAGCAGTTCCGCTGGGGCCAACGTCCTGACTTTC CASSSAGANVLTF
TRBJ1-2 - TRBV5-1 few TGCGCCAGCAGCTTGGGACAGCCTAACTATGGCTACACCTTC CASSLGQPNYGYTF
TRBJ2-7 - TRBV23-1 - TGCGCCAGCAGTCAATCGGACAGCCTCGCCGAGCAGTACTTC CASSQSDSLAEQYF
TRBJ2-5 - TRBV7-2 - TGTGCCAGCAGCCTAGACAGGGAGACCCAGTACTTC CASSLDRETQYF
TRBJ2-1 - TRBV6-1 - TGTGCCAGCAGGGGAAGCTCCTACAATGAGCAGTTCTTC CASRGSSYNEQFF
TRBJ1-1 - TRBV6-6 once TGTGCCAGCAGTTACGGGCCCCGGGCCCGGAACACTGAAGCTTTCTTT CASSYGPRARNTEAFF
TRBJ2-1 - TRBV19 - TGTGCCAGTAGTAGCCTGGGGACATACAATGAGCAGTTCTTC CASSSLGTYNEQFF
TRBJ1-4 - TRBV6-1 - TGTGCCAGCAGGCCTGGGGCAACTAATGAAAAACTGTTTTTT CASRPGATNEKLFF
TRBJ2-7 - TRBV9 once TGTGCCAGCAGCAATTCTGCCCTTCCGTCCTACGAGCAGTACTTC CASSNSALPSYEQYF
TRBJ2-7 - TRBV7-9 - TGTGCCAGCAGCTTAATCGGGGGTTCCTACGAGCAGTACTTC CASSLIGGSYEQYF
TRBJ1-1 TRBD1 TRBV4-1 - TGCGCCAGCAGCCATATTCCCGGGACAGGGGGGAACACTGAAGCTTTCTTT CASSHIPGTGGNTEAFF
TRBJ1-2 - TRBV28 - TGTGCCAGCAGGTGGACGGGGGAAGCTAACTATGGCTACACCTTC CASRWTGEANYGYTF
TRBJ1-2 - TRBV14 once TGTGCCAGCAGCCAAAGGGGACGGGAGAAGGTCGGCTACACCTTC CASSQRGREKVGYTF
TRBJ2-2 - TRBV7-3 - TGTGCCAGCAGCAAGAACACCGGGGAGCTGTTTTTT CASSKNTGELFF
TRBJ2-7 TRBD2 TRBV7-2 - TGTGCCAGCAGCCAGGGACTAGCGGGATTGCAGTACTTC CASSQGLAGLQYF
TRBJ2-2 - TRBV5-4 - TGTGCCAGCAGCTTTGGCGGGGAGCTGTTTTTT CASSFGGELFF
TRBJ2-1 - TRBV4-3 - TGCGCCAGCAGCCAAGGTGAAGCAAGCCCCTACAATGAGCAGTTCTTC CASSQGEASPYNEQFF
TRBJ1-1 - TRBV18 - TGTGCCAGCTCACCGGCAGCGGCGAACACTGAAGCTTTCTTT CASSPAAANTEAFF
TRBJ2-1 TRBD2 TRBV11-3 - TGTGCCAGCAGCCCCCGCCGGGCTAGCGGGATCAGTGAGCAGTTCTTC CASSPRRASGISEQFF
TRBJ2-1 TRBD2 TRBV28 - TGTGCCAGCAGTTCCCTTTGGACTAGCGGACGGAATGGGGAGCAGTTCTTC CASSSLWTSGRNGEQFF
TRBJ1-5 TRBD1 TRBV28 - TGTGCCAGCAGGCGGGTAGGGGGCGTCAATCAGCCCCAGCATTTT CASRRVGGVNQPQHF
TRBJ1-1 TRBD1 TRBV30 - TGTGCCTGGAGTGGGACAGGGGGTCGGAACACTGAAGCTTTCTTT CAWSGTGGRNTEAFF
TRBJ1-5 - TRBV7-9 - TGTGCCAGCAGCCAGGGCGGTGATCAGCCCCAGCATTTT CASSQGGDQPQHF
TRBJ2-5 TRBD2 TRBV5-6 - TGTGCCAGCAGCTTGGGACTAGCGGAGACGTACCAAGAGACCCAGTACTTC CASSLGLAETYQETQYF
TRBJ1-2 - TRBV29-1 - TGCAGCGTTGTAGGTTGGGCCGTTTGGGGCTACACCTTC CSVVGWAVWGYTF
TRBJ1-2 - TRBV18 - TGTGCCAGCTCACCGCCGGGGGGCTCCAAGAGCTATGGCTACACCTTC CASSPPGGSKSYGYTF
TRBJ2-7 - TRBV4-2 - TGTGCCAGCAGCCAAGAGAGGGACCACGAGCAGTACTTC CASSQERDHEQYF
TRBJ2-3 - TRBV5-1 - TGCGCCAGCAGCTACCCGGGGAGCACAGATACGCAGTATTTT CASSYPGSTDTQYF